The clone carrying this T cell receptor (beta chain) was detected a few times. What it recognizes is unknown. This record belongs to a study of OX40 agonist ivuxolimab in advanced cancers. The overall study: Hepatocellular carcinoma, melanoma, renal cell or head and neck cancer was diagnosed in the dose-escalation patients. Whole-study findings and limits: CD4+ and CD8+ blood T cells expanded clonally by week 6 at 0.1 to 3.0 mg/kg.

The sampling schedule covered blood at baseline, cycle 4 day 1, and cycle 7 day 1. Produced via immunoSEQ multiplex PCR; TCRdb's table is partial and in-frame only. The data show approximately 13,000 clones, roughly 82% seen once. Germline CDR1 and CDR2: SEHNR and FQNEAQ (reference sequence). The ends lost 4 bases at V and 5 bases at J; junction bases unmatched: 11. The CDR3 consists of 16 residues. The clonotype was recovered from an adult with an advanced solid tumor such as melanoma, head and neck, liver or kidney cancer. This chain uses TRBV7-9 with TRBJ2-1; 7 bases are shared with TRBD2. The starting material was CD4+ or CD8+ T cells sorted from blood, obtained in a trial of the OX40 agonist ivuxolimab. In DNA form, the CDR3 reads TGTGCCAGCAGCTCCAGACCTAGCGGAGGTAACAATGAGCAGTTCTTC. It encodes CASSSRPSGGNNEQFF.